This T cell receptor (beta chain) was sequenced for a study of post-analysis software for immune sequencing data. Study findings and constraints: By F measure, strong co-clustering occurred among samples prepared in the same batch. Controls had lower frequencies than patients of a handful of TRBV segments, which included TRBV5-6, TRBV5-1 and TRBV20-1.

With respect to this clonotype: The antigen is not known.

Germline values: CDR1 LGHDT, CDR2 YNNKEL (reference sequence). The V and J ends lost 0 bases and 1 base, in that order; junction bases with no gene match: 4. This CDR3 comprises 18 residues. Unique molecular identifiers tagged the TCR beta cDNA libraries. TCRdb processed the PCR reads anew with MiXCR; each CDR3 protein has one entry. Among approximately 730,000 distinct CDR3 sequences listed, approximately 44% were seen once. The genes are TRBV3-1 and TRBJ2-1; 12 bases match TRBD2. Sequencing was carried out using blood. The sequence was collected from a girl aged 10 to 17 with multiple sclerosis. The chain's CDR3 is CASSQDHTSGGSYNEQFF. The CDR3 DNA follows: TGTGCCAGCAGCCAAGATCACACTAGCGGGGGGTCCTACAATGAGCAGTTCTTC.